The TCR beta chain described here comes from a study of cytotoxic CD8 clonotypes in ibrutinib-treated CLL. Study context: Patients attained about 25 partial and 2 complete responses; at median around 5.5 years, about 14 remained remitted while about twelve progressed. Study findings and constraints: Public clonotypes, an uncommon group, contracted or remained stable on treatment. Baseline clonality was higher than in age-matched healthy donors and moved in step with circulating CD8+ T-cell counts.

Clones were read by immunoSEQ multiplex PCR, and TCRdb kept only the in-frame ones, dropping some. This table has about 200,000 clones, approximately 70% appearing once. This clone has just a few counts. The antigen remains unidentified. This CDR3 comprises 12 residues. The V gene's germline CDR1 is SGHVS and CDR2 FNYEAQ. Trimming took 1 base from V and 10 from J, leaving 7 bases between them. TCR beta libraries used about 1.8 micrograms of DNA from cryopreserved PBMCs. The sequence came from a human donor with chronic lymphocytic leukemia. The chain couples TRBV7-6 to TRBJ1-4; D uncertain. Sequenced here: PBMCs, sampled after 12 months of ibrutinib treatment. The CDR3 reads CASSLDLRKLFF. CDR3 nucleotides: TGTGCCAGCAGCTTAGATCTCCGAAAACTGTTTTTT. The full variable domain, its missing parts supplied by reference TRBV7-6 and TRBJ1-4, is GAGVSQSPRYKVTKRGQDVALRCDPISGHVSLYWYRQALGQGPEFLTYFNYEAQQDKSGLPNDRFSAERPEGSISTLTIQRTEQRDSAMYRCASSLDLRKLFFGSGTQLSVL.